A single sample is the source of the 3 T cell receptor beta chains below, sequenced in a study of T cell responses to AZD1222 COVID-19 vaccine. Repertoires were generated with immunoSEQ multiplex PCR, while TCRdb's copy carries only in-frame clones and drops some. The sample includes around 120,000 clones, about 94% seen only once; the top ten take approximately 2.2%. Here the sequenced sample was peripheral blood, taken on day 0 of AZD1222 vaccination. The source of these receptors is an adult in good health.

This clone appeared a single time. This chain links TRBV30 with TRBJ2-3; maybe TRBD2 (5 bases). CDR1 GTSNPN and CDR2 SVGIG come from the germline V gene (reference sequence). The V and J ends lost 4 bases and 2 bases respectively, with 16 bases between them. CDR3 length equals 15 residues. CDR3: CAWTSGGLYTDTQYF. CDR3 DNA: TGTGCCTGGACCTCCGGCGGGCTCTACACAGATACGCAGTATTTT.

V gene TRBV19 combines with J gene TRBJ2-7; D call uncertain. CDR1 and CDR2 from the germline V gene are LNHDA and SQIVND (reference sequence). Trimming removed 5 bases from V and 6 bases from J, with 11 bases in between. The CDR3 sequence is 12 residues long. The CDR3 bases are TGTGCCAGTAGTGACACCTACCCCGAGCAGTACTTC. It specifies CASSDTYPEQYF. Combining the CDR3 with reference TRBV19 and TRBJ2-7 gives the whole variable domain DGGITQSPKYLFRKEGQNVTLSCEQNLNHDAMYWYRQDPGQGLRLIYYSQIVNDFQKGDIAEGYSVSREKKESFPLTVTSAQKNPTAFYLCASSDTYPEQYFGPGTRLTVT.

This chain's CDR3 is CASSTSIYGSYEQYF. The CDR3, as DNA: TGTGCCAGCAGCACAAGTATATATGGGTCCTACGAGCAGTACTTC. This chain links TRBV11-2 with TRBJ2-7; D is uncertain. The germline V and J ends were trimmed by 5 bases and 1 base, with 15 bases remaining between them. CDR1 is SGHAT, CDR2 FQNNGV, per germline. The CDR3 is 15 residues long.